The 3 T cell receptor beta chains below were found in one sample sequenced in a study of T cell changes during pregnancy in multiple sclerosis. The data were produced by immunoSEQ multiplex PCR, yet TCRdb's version contains in-frame clones alone and is incomplete. This sample has roughly 80,000 clones, with 92% found just once. The sequencing here drew on peripheral blood, taken before pregnancy. The receptors stem from a female donor with multiple sclerosis, enrolled in a pregnancy study.

The chain carries TRBV19 and TRBJ2-7, with TRBD2 matching over 8 bases. V shed 4 bases and J 1 base; nucleotides not matched to a gene: 9. CDR3 length equals 16 residues. Germline CDR1 is LNHDA and CDR2 is SQIVND (reference sequence). The CDR3 DNA follows: TGTGCCAGTAGTACGTTGGAAAGCGGGGGATCCTACGAGCAGTACTTC. It translates to CASSTLESGGSYEQYF.

The V gene is TRBV6-6, the J gene TRBJ2-5; TRBD2 matches at 8 bases. The CDR3 loop spans 15 amino acids. V dropped 7 bases and J dropped 1; count of bases not matched to a gene: 8. Germline V lookup: CDR1 MNHNY, CDR2 SVGAGI (reference sequence). CDR3 DNA: TGTGCCAGCACCCTAGCGGGCGAGTCCCAAGAGACCCAGTACTTC. Protein sequence: CASTLAGESQETQYF.

The V gene is TRBV27, the J gene TRBJ1-4; 7 bases are a match to TRBD1. Trimming at V came to 5 bases and at J to 3 bases, leaving 6 bases not matched to a gene. This CDR3 has 15 residues. Germline V gene data show CDR1 as MNHEY and CDR2 as SMNVEV (reference sequence). CDR3 DNA: TGTGCCAGCAGTCCAAGTGGGACAGCTAATGAAAAACTGTTTTTT. Translating it yields CASSPSGTANEKLFF.